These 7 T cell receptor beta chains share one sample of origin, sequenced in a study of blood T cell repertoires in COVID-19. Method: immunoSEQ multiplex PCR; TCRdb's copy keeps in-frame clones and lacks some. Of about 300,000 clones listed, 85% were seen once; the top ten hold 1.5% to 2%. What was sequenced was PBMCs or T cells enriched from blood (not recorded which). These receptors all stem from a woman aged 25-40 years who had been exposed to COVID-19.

CDR3 bases: TGTGCCAGCAGTTTAATAGTGGGCTCGGGGTCACCCCTCCACTTT. Translation gives CASSLIVGSGSPLHF. V is TRBV27 and J is TRBJ1-6; no definite D call. The V end lost 2 bases, the J end lost 10 bases, and 15 bases lay between the germline ends. The CDR3 totals 15 residues. Germline loops: CDR1 MNHEY, CDR2 SMNVEV (reference sequence).

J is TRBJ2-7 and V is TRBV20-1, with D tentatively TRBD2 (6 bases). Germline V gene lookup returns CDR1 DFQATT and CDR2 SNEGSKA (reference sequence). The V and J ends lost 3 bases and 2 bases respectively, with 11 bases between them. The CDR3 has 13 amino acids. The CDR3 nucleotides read TGCAGTGCTAGTTCTGGGAGGCCCTACGAGCAGTACTTC. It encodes CSASSGRPYEQYF.

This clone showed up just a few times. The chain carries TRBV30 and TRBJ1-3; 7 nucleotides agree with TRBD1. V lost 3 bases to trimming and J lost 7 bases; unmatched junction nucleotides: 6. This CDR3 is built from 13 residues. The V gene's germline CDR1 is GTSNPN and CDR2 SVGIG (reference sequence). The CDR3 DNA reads TGTGCCTGGAGGCAAGACAGGGTCAACACCATATATTTT. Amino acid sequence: CAWRQDRVNTIYF.

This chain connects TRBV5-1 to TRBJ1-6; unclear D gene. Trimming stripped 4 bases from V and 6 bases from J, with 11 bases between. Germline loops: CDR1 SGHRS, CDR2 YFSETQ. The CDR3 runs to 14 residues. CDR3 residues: CASSPVAANSPLHF. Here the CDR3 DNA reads TGCGCCAGCAGCCCGGTAGCAGCTAATTCACCCCTCCACTTT. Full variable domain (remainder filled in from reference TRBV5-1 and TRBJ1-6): KAGVTQTPRYLIKTRGQQVTLSCSPISGHRSVSWYQQTPGQGLQFLFEYFSETQRNKGNFPGRFSGRQFSNSRSEMNVSTLELGDSALYLCASSPVAANSPLHFGNGTRLTVT.

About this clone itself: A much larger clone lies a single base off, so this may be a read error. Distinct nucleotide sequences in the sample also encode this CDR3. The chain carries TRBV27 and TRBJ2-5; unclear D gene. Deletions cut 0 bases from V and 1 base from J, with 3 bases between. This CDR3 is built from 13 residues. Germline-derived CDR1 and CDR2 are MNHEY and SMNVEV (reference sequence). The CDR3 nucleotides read TGTGCCAGCAGTTTATCCCTCCAAGAGACCCAGTACTTC. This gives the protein CASSLSLQETQYF.

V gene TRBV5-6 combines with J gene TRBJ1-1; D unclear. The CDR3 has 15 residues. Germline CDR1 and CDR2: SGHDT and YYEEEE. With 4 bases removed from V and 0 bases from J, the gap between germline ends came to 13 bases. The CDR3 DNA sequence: TGTGCCAGCAGCGGTGGTGTGGGCATGAACACTGAAGCTTTCTTT. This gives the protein CASSGGVGMNTEAFF.

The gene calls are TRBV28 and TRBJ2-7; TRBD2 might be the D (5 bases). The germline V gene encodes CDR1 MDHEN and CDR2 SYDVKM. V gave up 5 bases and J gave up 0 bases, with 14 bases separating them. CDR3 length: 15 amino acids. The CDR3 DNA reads TGTGCCAGCAGTCCTGGACTGATGAGCTCCTACGAGCAGTACTTC. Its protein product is CASSPGLMSSYEQYF.